The clone carrying this T cell receptor beta chain showed up just once. Its antigen is unidentified. PCR amplification relied on 60 Vbeta primers (plus 13 Jbeta primers). The table came from immunoSEQ multiplex PCR; TCRdb's copy has only in-frame clones and leaves some out. In the table there are 90,000 to 120,000 clones, roughly 70% of which are singletons. Trimming shortened V by 1 base and J by 5 bases, and 8 bases separated the two germline ends. Germline CDR1 reads LGHNT; CDR2 reads FRNRAP. The length of the CDR3 is 13 residues. The data originate from a study of cytomegalovirus exposure and HLA in healthy donors. Study findings and constraints: Both high specificity and high sensitivity reportedly marked the classifier's diagnosis of cytomegalovirus status.

This chain connects TRBV12-5 to TRBJ1-1, with D perhaps TRBD1 (5 bases). The receptor comes from a woman aged 40 to 55 in good health and CMV-seropositive. The sequenced material came from PBMCs. The CDR3 DNA follows: TGTGCTAGTGGTTTGGGGGACTGGACTGAAGCTTTCTTT. Its translation is CASGLGDWTEAFF. The full variable domain, completed using reference TRBV12-5 and TRBJ1-1, is DARVTQTPRHKVTEMGQEVTMRCQPILGHNTVFWYRQTMMQGLELLAYFRNRAPLDDSGMPKDRFSAEMPDATLATLKIQPSEPRDSAVYFCASGLGDWTEAFFGQGTRLTVV.